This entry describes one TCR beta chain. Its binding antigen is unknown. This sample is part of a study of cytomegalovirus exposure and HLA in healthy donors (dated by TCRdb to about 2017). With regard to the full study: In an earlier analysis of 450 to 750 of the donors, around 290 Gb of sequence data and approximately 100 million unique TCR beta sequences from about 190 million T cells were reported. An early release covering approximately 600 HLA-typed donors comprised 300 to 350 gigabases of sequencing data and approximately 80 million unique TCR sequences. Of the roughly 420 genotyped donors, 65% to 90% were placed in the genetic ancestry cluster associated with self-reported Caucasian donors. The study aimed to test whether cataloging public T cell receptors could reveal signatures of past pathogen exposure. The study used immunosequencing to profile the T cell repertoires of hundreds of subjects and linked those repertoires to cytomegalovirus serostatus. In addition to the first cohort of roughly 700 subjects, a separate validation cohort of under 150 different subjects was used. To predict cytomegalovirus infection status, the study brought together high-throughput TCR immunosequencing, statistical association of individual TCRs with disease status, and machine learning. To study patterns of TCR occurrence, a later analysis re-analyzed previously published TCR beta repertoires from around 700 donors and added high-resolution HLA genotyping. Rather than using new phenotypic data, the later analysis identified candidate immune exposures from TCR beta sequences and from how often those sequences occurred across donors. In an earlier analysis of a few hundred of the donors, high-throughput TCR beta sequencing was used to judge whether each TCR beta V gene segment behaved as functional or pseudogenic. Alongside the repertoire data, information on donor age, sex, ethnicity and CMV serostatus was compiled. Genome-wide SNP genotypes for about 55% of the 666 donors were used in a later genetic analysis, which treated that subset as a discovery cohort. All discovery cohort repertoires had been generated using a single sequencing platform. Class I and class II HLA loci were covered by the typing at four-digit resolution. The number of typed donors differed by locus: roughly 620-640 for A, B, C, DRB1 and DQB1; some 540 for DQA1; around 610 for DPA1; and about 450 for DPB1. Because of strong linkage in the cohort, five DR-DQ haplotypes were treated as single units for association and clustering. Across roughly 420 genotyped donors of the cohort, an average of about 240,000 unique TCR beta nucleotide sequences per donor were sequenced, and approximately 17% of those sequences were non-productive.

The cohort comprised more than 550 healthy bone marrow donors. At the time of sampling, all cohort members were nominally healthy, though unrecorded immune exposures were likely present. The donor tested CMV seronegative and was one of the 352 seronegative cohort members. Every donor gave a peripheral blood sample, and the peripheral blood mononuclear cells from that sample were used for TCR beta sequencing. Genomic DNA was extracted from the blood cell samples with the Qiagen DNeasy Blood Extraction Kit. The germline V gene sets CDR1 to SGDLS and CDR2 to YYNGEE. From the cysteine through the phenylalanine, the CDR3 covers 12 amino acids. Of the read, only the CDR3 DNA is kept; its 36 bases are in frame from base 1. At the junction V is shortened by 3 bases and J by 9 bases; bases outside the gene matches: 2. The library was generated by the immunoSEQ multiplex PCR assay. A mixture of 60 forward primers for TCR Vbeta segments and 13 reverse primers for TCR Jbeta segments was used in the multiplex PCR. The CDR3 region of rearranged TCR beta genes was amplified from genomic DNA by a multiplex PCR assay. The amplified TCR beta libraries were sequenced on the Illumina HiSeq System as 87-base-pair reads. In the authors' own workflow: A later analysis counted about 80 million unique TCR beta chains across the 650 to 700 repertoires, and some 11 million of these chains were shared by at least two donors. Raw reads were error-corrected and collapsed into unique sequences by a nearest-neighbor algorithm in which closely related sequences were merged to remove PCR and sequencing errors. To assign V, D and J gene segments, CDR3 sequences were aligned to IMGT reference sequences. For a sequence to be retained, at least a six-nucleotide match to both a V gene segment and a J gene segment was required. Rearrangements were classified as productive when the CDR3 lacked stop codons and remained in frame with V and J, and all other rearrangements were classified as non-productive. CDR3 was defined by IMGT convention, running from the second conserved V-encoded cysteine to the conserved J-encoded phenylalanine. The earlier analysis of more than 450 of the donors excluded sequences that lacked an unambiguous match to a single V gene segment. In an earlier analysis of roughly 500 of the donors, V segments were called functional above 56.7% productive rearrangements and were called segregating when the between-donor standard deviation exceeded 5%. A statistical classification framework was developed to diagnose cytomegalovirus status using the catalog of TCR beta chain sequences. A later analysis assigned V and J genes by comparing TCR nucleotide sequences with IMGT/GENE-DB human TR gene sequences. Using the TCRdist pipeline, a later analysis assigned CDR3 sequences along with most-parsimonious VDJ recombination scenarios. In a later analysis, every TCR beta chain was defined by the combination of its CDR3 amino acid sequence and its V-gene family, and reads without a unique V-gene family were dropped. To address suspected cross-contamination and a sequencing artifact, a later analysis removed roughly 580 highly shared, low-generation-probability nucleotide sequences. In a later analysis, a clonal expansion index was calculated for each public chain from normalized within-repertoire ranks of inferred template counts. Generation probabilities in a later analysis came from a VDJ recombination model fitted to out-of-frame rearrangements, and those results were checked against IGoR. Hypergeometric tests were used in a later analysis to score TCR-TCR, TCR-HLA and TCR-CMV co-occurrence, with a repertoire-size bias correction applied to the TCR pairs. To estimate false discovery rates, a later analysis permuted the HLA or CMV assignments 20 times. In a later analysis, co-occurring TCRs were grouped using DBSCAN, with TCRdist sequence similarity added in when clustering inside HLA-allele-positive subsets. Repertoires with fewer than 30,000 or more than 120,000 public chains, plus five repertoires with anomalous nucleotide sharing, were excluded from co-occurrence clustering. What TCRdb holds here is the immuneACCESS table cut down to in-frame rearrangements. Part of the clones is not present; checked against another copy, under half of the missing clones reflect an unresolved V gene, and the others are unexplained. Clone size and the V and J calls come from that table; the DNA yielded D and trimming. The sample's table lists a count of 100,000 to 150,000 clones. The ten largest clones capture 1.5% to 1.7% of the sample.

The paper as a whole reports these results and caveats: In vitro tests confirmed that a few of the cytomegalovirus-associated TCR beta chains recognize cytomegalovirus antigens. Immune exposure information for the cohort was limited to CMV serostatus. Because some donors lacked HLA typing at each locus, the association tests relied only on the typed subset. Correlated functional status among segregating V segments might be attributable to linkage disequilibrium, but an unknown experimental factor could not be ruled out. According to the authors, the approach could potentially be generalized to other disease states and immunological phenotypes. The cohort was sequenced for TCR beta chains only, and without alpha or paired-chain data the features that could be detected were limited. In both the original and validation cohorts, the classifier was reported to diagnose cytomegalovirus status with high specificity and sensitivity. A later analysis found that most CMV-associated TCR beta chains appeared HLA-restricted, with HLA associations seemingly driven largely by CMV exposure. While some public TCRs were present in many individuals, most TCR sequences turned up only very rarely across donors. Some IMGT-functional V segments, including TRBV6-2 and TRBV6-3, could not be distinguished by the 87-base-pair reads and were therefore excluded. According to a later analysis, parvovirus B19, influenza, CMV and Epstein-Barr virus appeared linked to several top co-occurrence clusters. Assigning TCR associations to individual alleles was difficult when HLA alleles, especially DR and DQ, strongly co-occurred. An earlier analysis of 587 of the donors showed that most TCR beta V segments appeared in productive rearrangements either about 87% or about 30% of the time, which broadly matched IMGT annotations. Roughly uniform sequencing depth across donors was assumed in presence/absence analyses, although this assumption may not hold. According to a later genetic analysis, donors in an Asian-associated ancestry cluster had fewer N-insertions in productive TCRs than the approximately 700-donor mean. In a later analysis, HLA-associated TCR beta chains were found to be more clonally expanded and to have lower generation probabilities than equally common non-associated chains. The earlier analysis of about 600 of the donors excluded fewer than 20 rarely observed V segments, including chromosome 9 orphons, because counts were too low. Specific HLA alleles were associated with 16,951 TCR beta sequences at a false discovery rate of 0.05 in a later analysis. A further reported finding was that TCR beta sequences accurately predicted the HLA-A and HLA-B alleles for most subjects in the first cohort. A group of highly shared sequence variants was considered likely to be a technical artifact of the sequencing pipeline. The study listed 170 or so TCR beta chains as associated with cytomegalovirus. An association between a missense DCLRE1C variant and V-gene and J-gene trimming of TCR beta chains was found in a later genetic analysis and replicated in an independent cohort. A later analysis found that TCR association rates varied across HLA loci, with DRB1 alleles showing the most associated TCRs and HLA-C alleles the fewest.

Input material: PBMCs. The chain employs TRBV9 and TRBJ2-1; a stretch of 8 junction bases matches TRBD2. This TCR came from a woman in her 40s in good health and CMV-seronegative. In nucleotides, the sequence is TGTGCCAGCAGCGGACTAGCGCGTGAGCAGTTCTTC. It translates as CASSGLAREQFF.